This TCR beta chain was recovered during a study of blood T cell repertoires in COVID-19. Across the whole study: Spain, Italy and the United States supplied samples that represented acute and convalescent COVID-19. Sources were T cells, B-cell-depleted T cells, or PBMCs; the material itself was cDNA or gDNA.

A single count supports this clone. Per the authors' pipeline: Quantification of nucleated cells was approximated via reference gene primer amplification. The table came from immunoSEQ multiplex PCR; TCRdb's copy has only in-frame clones and leaves some out. D and trimming come from the DNA, and the V and J calls and clone size come from that table. The sample lists roughly 280,000 clones, approximately 86% occurring once. Trimming at V came to 5 bases and at J to 0 bases, leaving 7 bases not matched to a gene. CDR3 length: 17 amino acids. Germline CDR1 and CDR2: SGHVS and FNYEAQ. The source material was peripheral blood. This chain uses TRBV7-6 with TRBJ1-4; 9 nucleotides agree with TRBD1. This receptor was identified in a man aged 25 to 40 with active or convalescent COVID-19. CDR3 nucleotides: TGTGCCAGCAGCCTTTGGGGACAGGGAGCAACTAATGAAAAACTGTTTTTT. This codes for CASSLWGQGATNEKLFF.